The clone carrying this TCR beta chain came up many times. No antigen is known for it. Study-wide results and limits: Whole repertoires were not studied in the larger cohort, only one V-J beta rearrangement. Tumor Tregs overlapped most with tumor, then blood, naive CD4+ cells.

Using its own MiXCR run on the 5' RACE reads, TCRdb lists one record per CDR3 protein. The profile shows approximately 37,000 distinct CDR3 sequences, about 20% of them singletons. Sequences were obtained from naive CD4+ T cells sorted from a lymph node. The subset was: naive CD4+ T cells, CD4+CD45RA+CD25-. The receptor comes from a female donor with breast cancer.

The CDR3 sequence is CASSRAGPGNEQFF. CDR3 DNA: TGCGCCAGCAGCCGAGCGGGACCCGGCAATGAGCAGTTCTTC. J is TRBJ2-1 and V is TRBV5-1; 7 bases line up with TRBD2. The CDR3 covers 14 residues. Germline CDR1 is SGHRS and CDR2 is YFSETQ. The V segment lost 4 bases and the J segment 6 bases; nucleotides outside the gene matches: 7.